The clone carrying this T cell receptor beta chain was counted between two and nine times. These data originate in a study of cytotoxic CD8 clonotypes in ibrutinib-treated CLL. Germline V lookup: CDR1 MDHEN, CDR2 SYDVKM. CDR3 length: 13 residues. V gave up 7 bases and J gave up 1 base, with 10 bases separating them. The data were produced by immunoSEQ multiplex PCR, yet TCRdb's version contains in-frame clones alone and is incomplete. The profile shows nearly 300,000 clones, roughly four fifths of them singletons. The TCR comes from a human donor with chronic lymphocytic leukemia. This chain uses TRBV28 with TRBJ1-1; no clear D. Specimen: PBMCs, collected at disease progression, from a patient treated with ibrutinib. In DNA form, the CDR3 reads TGTGCCAGCATCGGACTTCGGAACACTGAAGCTTTCTTT. Encoded protein: CASIGLRNTEAFF.